This T cell receptor (beta chain) originates from a study of T cells in Graves' hyperthyroidism and ophthalmopathy. Researchers amplified the TCR beta CDR3 regions from RNA transcripts. Carried out on the TCR CDR3, a first-round RT-PCR used the HTBI primer set. MiXCR, run by TCRdb on the multiplex PCR reads, gives a single entry per CDR3 protein. Here the sample spans roughly 180,000 distinct CDR3 sequences, 17% being singletons. The CDR3 covers 17 residues. Germline V gene sequence: CDR1 LGHNA, CDR2 YSLEER. J gave up 2 bases and V 0 bases, and 5 bases lay outside the gene matches. For Graves' hyperthyroidism to be stable, ophthalmopathy could not progress within 18 months. 10 ml fresh peripheral blood yielded the PBMCs. To note about this clonotype: Its antigen is unidentified.

Study observations and caveats: Blood also carried most thyroid clonotypes expanded above 0.001. From stable hyperthyroidism, ophthalmopathy was separated by a 13 V-J model.

The chain joins TRBV4-3 to TRBJ2-1, with 9 bases identical to TRBD2. This TCR derives from a woman aged 45-59 years with Graves' hyperthyroidism. Material for sequencing was blood. CDR3 loop: CASSQETGGGAYNEQFF. DNA for the CDR3: TGCGCCAGCAGCCAAGAGACGGGCGGGGGGGCCTACAATGAGCAGTTCTTC.